Detailed here is one TCR beta chain. The PCR contained 60 Vbeta and 13 Jbeta primers. Libraries were prepared by immunoSEQ multiplex PCR; TCRdb keeps only in-frame clonotypes and omits some of them. The table includes roughly 78,000 clones, about 66% detected once. This record comes from a study of cytomegalovirus exposure and HLA in healthy donors. Germline V gives CDR1 MDHEN, CDR2 SYDVKM. V lost 7 bases, J lost 3 bases, and 15 bases lay in between. This CDR3 is 15 amino acids long. The chain carries TRBV28 and TRBJ1-4, with no clear D. The sample taken for sequencing was PBMCs. The source is a man in his forties in good health and CMV-seropositive. The DNA of the CDR3 is TGTGCCAGCACTCCCGGTGGGAGGGCTAATGAAAAACTGTTTTTT. Translated: CASTPGGRANEKLFF.